Listed below are T cell receptor beta chains from one sample, sequenced in a study of beta chain features in type 1 diabetes. Profiling relied on immunoSEQ multiplex PCR, and the TCRdb table lists in-frame clones only, not all of them. This sample yields approximately 150,000 clones, of which approximately 9.9% are seen a single time; about 2.5% belongs to the top ten. Sequencing was done on a sample of central memory CD4+ T cells from blood. All receptors derive from a woman in her late teens or twenties in good health. Each CDR3 is given with its conserved first and last residue. The D gene is left open where the match is weak. The listing skips clone size in some rows; elsewhere it reads once, few, many or a size class.

V: TRBV7-9
size: few
J: TRBJ1-2
D: TRBD1
CDR3: CASSALDRAGGGYTF
DNA: TGTGCCAGCAGCGCCCTCGACAGGGCAGGTGGTGGCTACACCTTC

V: TRBV12-5
size: -
J: TRBJ1-5
D: -
CDR3: CASGTGGQPQHF
DNA: TGTGCTAGTGGAACGGGGGGCCAGCCCCAGCATTTT

V: TRBV30
size: once
J: TRBJ1-6
D: -
CDR3: CAWSVRGDSPLHF
DNA: TGTGCCTGGAGTGTACGTGGAGATTCACCCCTCCACTTT

V: TRBV9
size: -
J: TRBJ2-7
D: TRBD2
CDR3: CASRQLTCGGHGEQYF
DNA: TGTGCCAGCAGGCAACTTACGTGCGGGGGGCATGGAGAGCAGTACTTC

V: TRBV2
size: -
J: TRBJ1-4
D: TRBD1
CDR3: CASSEITGGNEKLFF
DNA: TGTGCCAGCAGTGAAATTACAGGGGGTAATGAAAAACTGTTTTTT

V: TRBV7-9
size: few
J: TRBJ1-2
D: TRBD1
CDR3: CASSHPTGRGYTF
DNA: TGCGCCAGCAGCCACCCGACAGGGAGGGGCTACACCTTC

V: TRBV7-8
size: -
J: TRBJ1-5
D: TRBD1
CDR3: CASSLDRDQPQHF
DNA: TGTGCCAGCAGCCTTGACAGGGATCAGCCCCAGCATTTT

V: TRBV7-9
size: few
J: TRBJ1-1
D: -
CDR3: CASTLEGGGRTEAFF
DNA: TGTGCCAGCACCCTGGAAGGGGGGGGACGGACTGAAGCTTTCTTT

V: TRBV4-1
size: few
J: TRBJ2-7
D: TRBD1
CDR3: CASSSRIRDRGTLTYEQYF
DNA: TGCGCCAGCAGCTCACGAATCCGGGACAGGGGGACCTTAACCTACGAGCAGTACTTC

V: TRBV4-1
size: few
J: TRBJ2-1
D: TRBD2
CDR3: CASSQGGRAGGRYNEQFF
DNA: TGCGCCAGCAGCCAAGGTGGGAGAGCGGGAGGCCGCTACAATGAGCAGTTCTTC

V: TRBV14
size: many
J: TRBJ2-7
D: -
CDR3: CASSLHRSYEQYF
DNA: TGTGCCAGCAGCCTTCACAGGTCCTACGAGCAGTACTTC

V: TRBV6-6
size: few
J: TRBJ1-5
D: -
CDR3: CASRESSGGDNQPQHF
DNA: TGTGCCAGCAGGGAAAGCTCTGGAGGAGACAATCAGCCCCAGCATTTT

V: TRBV30
size: few
J: TRBJ1-3
D: -
CDR3: CAAIPGNTIYF
DNA: TGTGCCGCGATTCCTGGAAACACCATATATTTT

V: TRBV7-7
size: -
J: TRBJ2-2
D: TRBD1
CDR3: CASSSETGGTGELFF
DNA: TGTGCTAGCAGCTCTGAGACAGGGGGGACCGGGGAGCTGTTTTTT

V: TRBV30
size: few
J: TRBJ1-4
D: -
CDR3: CAWKRTSSNEKLFF
DNA: TGTGCCTGGAAGCGAACAAGCTCTAATGAAAAACTGTTTTTT